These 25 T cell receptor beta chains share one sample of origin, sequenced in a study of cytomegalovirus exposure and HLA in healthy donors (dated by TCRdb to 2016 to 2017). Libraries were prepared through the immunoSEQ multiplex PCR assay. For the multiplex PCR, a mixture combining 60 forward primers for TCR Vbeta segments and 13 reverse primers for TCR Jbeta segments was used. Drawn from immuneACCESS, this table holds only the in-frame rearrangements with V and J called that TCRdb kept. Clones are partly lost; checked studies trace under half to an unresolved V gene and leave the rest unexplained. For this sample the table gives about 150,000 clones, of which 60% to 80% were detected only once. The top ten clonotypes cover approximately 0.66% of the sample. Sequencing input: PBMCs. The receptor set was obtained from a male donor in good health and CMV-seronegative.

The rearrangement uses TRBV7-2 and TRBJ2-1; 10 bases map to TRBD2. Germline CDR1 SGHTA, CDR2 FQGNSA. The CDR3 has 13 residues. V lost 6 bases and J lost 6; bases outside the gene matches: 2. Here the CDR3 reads CASRLAGVNEQFF. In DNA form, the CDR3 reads TGTGCCAGCAGGCTAGCGGGAGTCAATGAGCAGTTCTTC.

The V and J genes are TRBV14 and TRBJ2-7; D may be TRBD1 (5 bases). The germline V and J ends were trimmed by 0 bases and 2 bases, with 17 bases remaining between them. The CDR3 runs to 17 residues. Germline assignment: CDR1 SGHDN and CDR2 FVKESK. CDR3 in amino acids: CASSQDWRAGQAYEQYF. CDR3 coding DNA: TGTGCCAGCAGCCAAGATTGGCGCGCAGGGCAAGCCTACGAGCAGTACTTC.

This chain's CDR3 is CASSATGTGTDEQYF. CDR3 bases: TGTGCCAGCAGCGCGACCGGGACAGGGACGGACGAGCAGTACTTC. The rearrangement links TRBV7-3 to TRBJ2-7, with TRBD1 matching 9 bases. CDR3 length: 15 residues. The J segment lost 5 bases and the V segment lost 5 bases, leaving 10 bases of the junction unmatched. The germline CDR1 and CDR2 sequences are SGHTA and FQGTGA.

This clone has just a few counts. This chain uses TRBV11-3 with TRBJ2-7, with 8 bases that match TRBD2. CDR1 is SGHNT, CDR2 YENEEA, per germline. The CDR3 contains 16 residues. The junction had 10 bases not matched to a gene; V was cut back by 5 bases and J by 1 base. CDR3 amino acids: CASSQQSGSWSYEQYF. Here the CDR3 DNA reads TGTGCCAGCAGCCAACAAAGCGGGAGTTGGTCCTACGAGCAGTACTTC.

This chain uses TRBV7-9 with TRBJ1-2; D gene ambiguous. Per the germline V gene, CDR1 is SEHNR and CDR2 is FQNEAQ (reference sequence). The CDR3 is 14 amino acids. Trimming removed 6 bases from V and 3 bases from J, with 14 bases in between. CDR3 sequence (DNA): TGTGCCAGCAGGCCCCCCGTCGGGGACTATGGCTACACCTTC. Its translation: CASRPPVGDYGYTF.

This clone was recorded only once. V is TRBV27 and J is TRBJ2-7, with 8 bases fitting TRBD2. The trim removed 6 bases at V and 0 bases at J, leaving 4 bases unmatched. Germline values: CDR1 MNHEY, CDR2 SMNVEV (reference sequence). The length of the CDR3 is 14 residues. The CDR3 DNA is TGTGCCAGCAGACAGCGGGAGACCTCCTACGAGCAGTACTTC. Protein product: CASRQRETSYEQYF.

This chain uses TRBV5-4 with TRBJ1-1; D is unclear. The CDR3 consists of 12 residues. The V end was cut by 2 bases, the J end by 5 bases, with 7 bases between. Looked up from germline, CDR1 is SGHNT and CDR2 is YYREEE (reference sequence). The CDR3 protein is CASSFGGTEAFF. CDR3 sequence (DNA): TGTGCCAGCAGCTTCGGAGGGACTGAAGCTTTCTTT.

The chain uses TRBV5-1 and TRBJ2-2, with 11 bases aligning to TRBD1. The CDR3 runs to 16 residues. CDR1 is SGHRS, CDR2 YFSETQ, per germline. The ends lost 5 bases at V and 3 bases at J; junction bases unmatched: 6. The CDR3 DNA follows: TGCGCCAGCAGTCCGGACAGGGGGCACGACACCGGGGAGCTGTTTTTT. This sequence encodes CASSPDRGHDTGELFF.

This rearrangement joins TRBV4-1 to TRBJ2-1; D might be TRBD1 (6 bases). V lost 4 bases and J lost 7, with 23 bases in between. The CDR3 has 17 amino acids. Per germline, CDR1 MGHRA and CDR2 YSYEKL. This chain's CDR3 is CASSPDRREGRGNEQFF. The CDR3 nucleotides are TGCGCCAGCAGCCCCGACAGGAGAGAGGGCCGAGGGAATGAGCAGTTCTTC.

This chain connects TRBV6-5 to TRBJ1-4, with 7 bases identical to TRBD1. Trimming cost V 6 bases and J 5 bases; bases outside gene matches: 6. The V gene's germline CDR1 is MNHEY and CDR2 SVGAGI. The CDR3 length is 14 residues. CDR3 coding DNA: TGTGCCAGCAGCCCTGACAGGGCAAATGAAAAACTGTTTTTT. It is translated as CASSPDRANEKLFF.

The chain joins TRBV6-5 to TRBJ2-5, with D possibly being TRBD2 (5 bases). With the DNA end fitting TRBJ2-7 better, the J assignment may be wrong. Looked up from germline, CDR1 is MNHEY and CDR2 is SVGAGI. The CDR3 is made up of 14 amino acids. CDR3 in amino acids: CASSLRLASHEQYF. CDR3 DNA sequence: TGTGCCAGCAGTTTAAGGCTAGCTTCCCACGAGCAGTACTTC.

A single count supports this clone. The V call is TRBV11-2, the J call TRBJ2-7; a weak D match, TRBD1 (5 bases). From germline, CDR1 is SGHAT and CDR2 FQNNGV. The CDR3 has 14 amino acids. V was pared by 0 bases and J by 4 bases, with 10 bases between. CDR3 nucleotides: TGTGCCAGCAGCTTAGATCGGGCAGGGTACGAGCAGTACTTC. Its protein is CASSLDRAGYEQYF.

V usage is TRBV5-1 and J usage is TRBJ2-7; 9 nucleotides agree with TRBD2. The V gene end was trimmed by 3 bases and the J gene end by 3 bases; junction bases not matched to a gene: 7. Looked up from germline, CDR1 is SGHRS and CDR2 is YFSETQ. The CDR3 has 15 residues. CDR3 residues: CASSSLAGTFYEQYF. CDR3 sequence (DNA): TGCGCCAGCAGCTCTCTAGCGGGGACCTTCTACGAGCAGTACTTC.

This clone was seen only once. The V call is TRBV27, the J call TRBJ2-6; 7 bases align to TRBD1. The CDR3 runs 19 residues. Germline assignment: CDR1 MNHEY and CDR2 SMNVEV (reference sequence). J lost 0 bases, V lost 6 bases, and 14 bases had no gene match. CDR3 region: CASSKQGRSQGSGANVLTF. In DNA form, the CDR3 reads TGTGCCAGCAGCAAACAGGGGCGAAGTCAGGGCTCTGGGGCCAACGTCCTGACTTTC.

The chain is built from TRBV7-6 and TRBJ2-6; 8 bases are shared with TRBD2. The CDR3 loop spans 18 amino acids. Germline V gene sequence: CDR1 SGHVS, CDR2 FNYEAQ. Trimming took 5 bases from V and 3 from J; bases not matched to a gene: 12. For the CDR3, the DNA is TGTGCCAGCAGCCCTAACGAAGCGGGAGCGTTTGGGGCCAACGTCCTGACTTTC. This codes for CASSPNEAGAFGANVLTF. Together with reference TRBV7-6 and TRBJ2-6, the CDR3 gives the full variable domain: GAGVSQSPRYKVTKRGQDVALRCDPISGHVSLYWYRQALGQGPEFLTYFNYEAQQDKSGLPNDRFSAERPEGSISTLTIQRTEQRDSAMYRCASSPNEAGAFGANVLTFGAGSRLTVL.

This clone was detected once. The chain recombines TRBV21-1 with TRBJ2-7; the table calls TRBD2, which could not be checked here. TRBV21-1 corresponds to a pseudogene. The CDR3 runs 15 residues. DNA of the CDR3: TGTGCCAGCAGCAGATCGGGACTAGAAAACTACGAGCAGTACTTC. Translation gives CASSRSGLENYEQYF.

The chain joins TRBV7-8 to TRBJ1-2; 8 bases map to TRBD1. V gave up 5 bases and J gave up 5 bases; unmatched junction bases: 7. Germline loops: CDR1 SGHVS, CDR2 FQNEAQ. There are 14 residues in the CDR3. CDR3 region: CASSLRTGKYGYTF. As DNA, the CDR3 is TGTGCCAGCAGCCTACGGACAGGGAAATATGGCTACACCTTC.

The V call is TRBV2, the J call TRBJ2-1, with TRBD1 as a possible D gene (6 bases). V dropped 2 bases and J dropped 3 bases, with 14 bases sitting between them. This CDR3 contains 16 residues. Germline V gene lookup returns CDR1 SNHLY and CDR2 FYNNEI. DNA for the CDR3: TGTGCCAGCAGTGAATCACAGGGTATAGGCTACAATGAGCAGTTCTTC. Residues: CASSESQGIGYNEQFF.

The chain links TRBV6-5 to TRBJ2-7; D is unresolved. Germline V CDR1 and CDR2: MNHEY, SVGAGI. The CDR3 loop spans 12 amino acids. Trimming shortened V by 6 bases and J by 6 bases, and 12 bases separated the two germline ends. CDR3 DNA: TGTGCCAGCAGCCAGTCTTCGCTCGAGCAGTACTTC. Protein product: CASSQSSLEQYF.

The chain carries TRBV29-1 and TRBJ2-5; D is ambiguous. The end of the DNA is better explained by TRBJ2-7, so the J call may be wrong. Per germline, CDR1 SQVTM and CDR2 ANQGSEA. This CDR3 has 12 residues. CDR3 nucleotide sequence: TGCAGCGTTGTAATCCGTTCCTACGAGCAGTACTTC. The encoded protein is CSVVIRSYEQYF.

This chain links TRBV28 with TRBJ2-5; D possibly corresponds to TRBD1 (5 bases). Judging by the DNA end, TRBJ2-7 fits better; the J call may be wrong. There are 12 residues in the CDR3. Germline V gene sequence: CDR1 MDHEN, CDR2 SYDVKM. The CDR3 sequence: CASSLSTAEQYF. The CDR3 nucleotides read TGTGCCAGCAGTTTATCGACAGCCGAGCAGTACTTC.

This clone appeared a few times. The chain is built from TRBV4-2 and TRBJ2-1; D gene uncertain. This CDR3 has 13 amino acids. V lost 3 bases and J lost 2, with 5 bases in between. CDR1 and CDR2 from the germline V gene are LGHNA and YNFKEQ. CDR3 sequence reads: CASSQYTYNEQFF. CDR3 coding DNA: TGTGCCAGCAGCCAGTACACCTACAATGAGCAGTTCTTC.

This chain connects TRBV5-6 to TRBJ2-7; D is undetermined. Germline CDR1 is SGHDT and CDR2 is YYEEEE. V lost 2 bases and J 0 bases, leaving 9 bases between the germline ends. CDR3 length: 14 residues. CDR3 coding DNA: TGTGCCAGCAGCTTCCTCGCCAGCTCCTACGAGCAGTACTTC. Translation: CASSFLASSYEQYF. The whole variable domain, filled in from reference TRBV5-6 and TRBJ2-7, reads DAGVTQSPTHLIKTRGQQVTLRCSPKSGHDTVSWYQQALGQGPQFIFQYYEEEERQRGNFPDRFSGHQFPNYSSELNVNALLLGDSALYLCASSFLASSYEQYFGPGTRLTVT.

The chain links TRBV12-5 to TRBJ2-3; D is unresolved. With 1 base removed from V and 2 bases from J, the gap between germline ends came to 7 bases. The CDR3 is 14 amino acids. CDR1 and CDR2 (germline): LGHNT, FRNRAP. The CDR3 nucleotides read TGTGCTAGTGGTTTGGGTACAGACACAGATACGCAGTATTTT. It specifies CASGLGTDTDTQYF.

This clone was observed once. CDR3 coding DNA: TGTGCCAGCAGCTCCTATTGGACAGGGAACAACTATGGCTACACCTTC. It codes for CASSSYWTGNNYGYTF. This sequence joins TRBV5-4 and TRBJ1-2, with TRBD1 matching 8 bases. There are 16 residues in the CDR3. Germline values: CDR1 SGHNT, CDR2 YYREEE (reference sequence). J lost 2 bases, V lost 3 bases, and 9 bases had no gene match.